What follows are 23 T cell receptor beta chains derived from one specimen sequenced in a study of blood T cell repertoires in COVID-19. Sequenced by immunoSEQ multiplex PCR; TCRdb stores in-frame clones only, minus some. This table holds about 440,000 clones, around 89% found once. The specimen sequenced was peripheral blood. These receptors originate from a woman in her twenties or thirties with acute or convalescent COVID-19.

The chain carries TRBV5-1 and TRBJ1-2; tentatively, D is TRBD1 (5 bases). CDR3 length: 14 residues. The germline gives CDR1 SGHRS, CDR2 YFSETQ. Trimming took 4 bases from V and 7 from J, leaving 17 bases between them. CDR3 nucleotides: TGCGCCAGCAGCAACCAAGGGGTAGGAAGTGGCTACACCTTC. Encoded protein: CASSNQGVGSGYTF.

In its sample, this clone was seen a few times. The V gene is TRBV3-1 (or the pseudogene TRBV3-2), the J gene TRBJ1-3; D gene ambiguous. CDR1 is LGHDT, CDR2 YNNKEL, per germline (reference sequence). V dropped 10 bases and J dropped 2 bases, with 15 bases sitting between them. This CDR3 contains 14 residues. The DNA of the CDR3 is TGTGCCACCTCTAGGTCGGGGACTGGAAACACCATATATTTT. It codes for CATSRSGTGNTIYF.

With regard to this clone: Since no conserved phenylalanine or tryptophan closes the CDR3, a read error is the likely cause. The limits of the CDR3 on the DNA are not certain, so only TCRdb's listed CDR3 is given. The chain links TRBV27 to TRBJ2-7; the DNA was not used to check the table's D call, TRBD2. The germline CDR1 and CDR2 sequences are MNHEY and SMNVEV (reference sequence). Both ends counted, the CDR3 spans 11 residues. The CDR3 here is CASTTGLAASL.

The CDR3 reads CASSVPSGTQYF. The CDR3 DNA follows: TGCGCCAGCAGTGTCCCCTCGGGGACCCAGTACTTC. The rearrangement uses TRBV10-2 and TRBJ2-5, with D uncertain. V gave up 4 bases and J gave up 7 bases, with 10 bases separating them. The germline V gene has CDR1 WSHSY and CDR2 SAAADI. CDR3 length: 12 residues.

The chain uses TRBV5-1 and TRBJ1-1, with no clear D. Trimming cost V 2 bases and J 2 bases, with 13 bases left between them. This CDR3 is 15 amino acids long. Germline-derived CDR1 and CDR2 are SGHRS and YFSETQ. This chain's CDR3 is CASSFGQAGNTEAFF. The DNA of the CDR3 is TGCGCCAGCAGCTTCGGTCAGGCCGGAAACACTGAAGCTTTCTTT.

This chain connects TRBV3-1 (or the pseudogene TRBV3-2) to TRBJ1-2; 7 bases are shared with TRBD1. In germline, CDR1 is LGHDT, CDR2 YNNKEL (reference sequence). The V and J ends lost 4 bases and 5 bases, in that order; junction bases with no gene match: 7. The CDR3 runs 14 residues. CDR3 nucleotides: TGTGCCAGCAGCCCTGACAGGGCCCGATATGGCTACACCTTC. It specifies CASSPDRARYGYTF.

V and J are TRBV28 and TRBJ2-7, with 8 bases lining up with TRBD1. The V gene's germline CDR1 is MDHEN and CDR2 SYDVKM. This CDR3 contains 17 residues. V lost 6 bases and J lost 0; bases outside the gene matches: 13. CDR3 DNA sequence: TGTGCCAGCAGCCCACACCCCGGGACAGGTAGCTCCTACGAGCAGTACTTC. Protein product: CASSPHPGTGSSYEQYF.

J is TRBJ1-5 and V is TRBV19, with 7 bases lining up with TRBD1. With V trimmed by 7 bases and J by 6 bases, 6 bases remained unmatched. This CDR3 comprises 13 residues. Germline CDR1 and CDR2: LNHDA and SQIVND (reference sequence). The CDR3 region has the DNA TGTGCCAGTACAAAAGACAGGGCTCAGCCCCAGCATTTT. It encodes CASTKDRAQPQHF.

The rearrangement links TRBV11-1 to TRBJ2-5; D remains unclear. The ends were cut back, 8 bases at V and 4 bases at J, with 8 bases in the middle. There are 11 residues in the CDR3. CDR1 SGHAT and CDR2 FQDESV come from the germline V gene (reference sequence). The DNA for the CDR3 is TGTGCCAGCTCACCTAGAGAGACCCAGTACTTC. Protein product: CASSPRETQYF.

This clone showed up just a few times. The chain carries TRBV12-5 and TRBJ1-2; D gene unclear. The CDR3 loop spans 10 amino acids. Germline CDR1 and CDR2: LGHNT and FRNRAP. Trimming removed 5 bases from V and 7 bases from J, with 5 bases in between. Here the CDR3 reads CASGPSGYTF. As DNA, the CDR3 is TGTGCTAGTGGTCCCTCTGGCTACACCTTC.

The V and J genes are TRBV5-1 and TRBJ2-5; D unclear. With 6 bases removed from V and 4 bases from J, the gap between germline ends came to 13 bases. In germline, CDR1 is SGHRS, CDR2 YFSETQ. The CDR3 is 13 amino acids. The CDR3 loop reads CASISQLGETQYF. In nucleotides, the CDR3 is TGCGCCAGCATCTCCCAGCTAGGAGAGACCCAGTACTTC.

The chain uses TRBV3-1 (or the pseudogene TRBV3-2) and TRBJ2-2; D is unclear. Deletions cut 4 bases from V and 6 bases from J, with 6 bases between. Germline V gene data show CDR1 as LGHDT and CDR2 as YNNKEL (reference sequence). This CDR3 comprises 12 residues. CDR3 coding DNA: TGTGCCAGCAGCCCCTTTCCCGGGGAGCTGTTTTTT. Protein sequence: CASSPFPGELFF.

In its sample, this clone was seen once. The V gene is TRBV27, the J gene TRBJ1-1; D is perhaps TRBD1 (5 bases). Trimming shortened V by 7 bases and J by 3 bases, and 9 bases separated the two germline ends. The CDR3 loop spans 12 amino acids. The V gene's germline CDR1 is MNHEY and CDR2 SMNVEV (reference sequence). CDR3 in amino acids: CASKEGDTEAFF. The CDR3 nucleotides read TGTGCCAGCAAGGAAGGGGACACTGAAGCTTTCTTT.

The chain employs TRBV30 and TRBJ1-1, with TRBD1 as a possible D gene (6 bases). In germline, CDR1 is GTSNPN, CDR2 SVGIG (reference sequence). V lost 0 bases and J lost 2, with 10 bases in between. The CDR3 sequence is 14 residues long. Here the CDR3 DNA reads TGTGCCTGGAGTGTCGGGGGGGCTAACACTGAAGCTTTCTTT. Protein: CAWSVGGANTEAFF.

The chain joins TRBV24-1 to TRBJ2-1; D uncertain. Trimming took off 4 bases at V and 7 bases at J, with 10 bases between the two ends. This CDR3 region has 13 residues. The V gene's germline CDR1 is KGHDR and CDR2 SFDVKD. CDR3 loop: CATSDPGRNEQFF. CDR3 nucleotides: TGTGCCACCAGTGACCCAGGCAGGAATGAGCAGTTCTTC.

The CDR3 DNA follows: TGCGCCAGCAGCTTGGTCGTCAACTATGGCTACACCTTC. It translates to CASSLVVNYGYTF. The chain combines TRBV5-1 with TRBJ1-2; D is unclear. The CDR3 consists of 13 residues. Germline-derived CDR1 and CDR2 are SGHRS and YFSETQ. Trimming stripped 0 bases from V and 2 bases from J, with 5 bases between.

The rearrangement links TRBV29-1 to TRBJ1-2; TRBD1 agrees at 9 bases. Germline values: CDR1 SQVTM, CDR2 ANQGSEA. After removal of 7 bases from V and 7 bases from J, the junction contained 10 bases not matched to a gene. This CDR3 is built from 13 residues. The DNA for the CDR3 is TGCAGCGCAGCGACAGGGGGAGTTTCTGGCTACACCTTC. Its translation is CSAATGGVSGYTF. Full variable domain (remainder filled in from reference TRBV29-1 and TRBJ1-2): SAVISQKPSRDICQRGTSLTIQCQVDSQVTMMFWYRQQPGQSLTLIATANQGSEATYESGFVIDKFPISRPNLTFSTLTVSNMSPEDSSIYLCSAATGGVSGYTFGSGTRLTVV.

The chain is built from TRBV18 and TRBJ2-1; tentative D call: TRBD2 (6 bases). Germline CDR1 KGHSH, CDR2 LQKENI. V gave up 3 bases and J gave up 12 bases, with 15 bases separating them. The CDR3 covers 13 residues. CDR3 region: CASSPLGKRAQFF. CDR3 DNA sequence: TGTGCCAGCTCACCTCTGGGGAAGCGGGCGCAGTTCTTC.

V gene TRBV6-5 combines with J gene TRBJ2-1, with 8 positions matching TRBD2. The V gene end was trimmed by 6 bases and the J gene end by 2 bases; junction bases not matched to a gene: 6. Per germline, CDR1 MNHEY and CDR2 SVGAGI. CDR3 length equals 15 residues. In nucleotides, the CDR3 is TGTGCCAGCAGAAAGGCGGGGGGCCCCTACAATGAGCAGTTCTTC. Amino acids: CASRKAGGPYNEQFF.

The chain joins TRBV3-1 (or the pseudogene TRBV3-2) to TRBJ2-2, with TRBD2 matching 12 bases. This CDR3 spans 17 amino acids. The ends lost 6 bases at V and 6 bases at J; junction bases unmatched: 11. Germline V gives CDR1 LGHDT, CDR2 YNNKEL (reference sequence). As DNA, the CDR3 is TGTGCCAGCAGTGAGACTAGCGGGGGCCCGGGGGCCGGGGAGCTGTTTTTT. This translates into CASSETSGGPGAGELFF.

The chain links TRBV25-1 to TRBJ1-6; D gene uncertain. V lost 3 bases to trimming and J lost 4 bases, with 7 bases between them. Per germline, CDR1 MGHDK and CDR2 SYGVNS. CDR3 length equals 14 residues. The CDR3 spells CASSDRPYNSPLHF. CDR3 nucleotide sequence: TGTGCCAGCAGTGACAGGCCATATAATTCACCCCTCCACTTT.

The chain links TRBV18 to TRBJ2-2; D remains ambiguous. Germline assignment: CDR1 KGHSH and CDR2 LQKENI. Between the trimmed V and J ends, which lost 1 base and 0 bases, there was a span of 6 bases. The CDR3 totals 15 residues. CDR3 region: CASSPRFANTGELFF. In DNA form, the CDR3 reads TGTGCCAGCTCACCACGTTTCGCGAACACCGGGGAGCTGTTTTTT.

This clone was counted a few times. This CDR3 reads CASSPFRGSYEQYF. CDR3 DNA sequence: TGTGCCAGCAGCCCCTTCAGGGGCTCCTACGAGCAGTACTTC. The chain has TRBV7-3 and TRBJ2-7, with a possible D match to TRBD1 (6 bases). The CDR3 is made up of 14 amino acids. Trimming took off 5 bases at V and 0 bases at J, with 11 bases between the two ends. Germline values: CDR1 SGHTA, CDR2 FQGTGA.